This is a list of T cell receptor beta chains from one sample in a study of technical replicates of blood from several donors. Repertoires were generated with immunoSEQ multiplex PCR, while TCRdb's copy carries only in-frame clones and drops some. The sample lists 50,000 or so clones, more than 85% occurring once. The sequencing sample was made of PBMCs. The source is a human donor in good health. Some clones in this sample may be carry-over from other donors' samples. CDR3s include the opening cysteine and the closing phenylalanine or tryptophan. A D gene is named only where the DNA matches it firmly. Part of the rows lack a size; the others show once, few, many or a class for expanded clones.

V	D	J	size	CDR3	DNA
TRBV7-6	TRBD2	TRBJ2-5	-	CASSSRSGRAAETQYF	TGTGCCAGCAGCTCTCGCAGCGGGAGGGCCGCAGAGACCCAGTACTTC
TRBV11-2	-	TRBJ1-4	few	CASSLGELTGSREKLFF	TGTGCCAGCAGCTTAGGGGAACTTACAGGGTCTCGGGAAAAACTGTTTTTT
TRBV6-1	-	TRBJ1-2	-	CASRPNGPQGYTF	TGTGCCAGCAGACCAAATGGTCCCCAGGGCTACACCTTC
TRBV7-3	-	TRBJ1-1	-	CASSLMGQGTEAFF	TGTGCCAGCAGCTTAATGGGACAAGGGACTGAAGCTTTCTTT
TRBV5-5	-	TRBJ1-5	-	CASGWGENQPQHF	TGTGCCAGCGGGTGGGGGGAGAATCAGCCCCAGCATTTT
TRBV29-1	TRBD1	TRBJ1-1	-	CSVGTGLDTEAFF	TGCAGCGTCGGGACAGGGTTGGACACTGAAGCTTTCTTT
TRBV27	TRBD1	TRBJ1-5	-	CASGRQGRNQPQHF	TGTGCCAGCGGCCGACAGGGGCGGAATCAGCCCCAGCATTTT
TRBV6-1	-	TRBJ2-3	-	CASNPGSTDTQYF	TGTGCCAGCAATCCGGGATCCACAGATACGCAGTATTTT
TRBV6-5	-	TRBJ1-1	-	CASRERATEAFF	TGTGCCAGCAGAGAGAGGGCCACTGAAGCTTTCTTT
TRBV7-2	TRBD2	TRBJ2-3	-	CASSLVAGAHTDTQYF	TGTGCCAGCAGCTTAGTAGCGGGGGCTCACACAGATACGCAGTATTTT
TRBV28	-	TRBJ1-3	-	CASSLRYSGNTIYF	TGTGCCAGCAGTTTACGGTACTCTGGAAACACCATATATTTT
TRBV5-1	TRBD1	TRBJ1-1	-	CASSSQGQGNTEAFF	TGCGCCAGCAGCTCCCAAGGACAGGGCAACACTGAAGCTTTCTTT
TRBV4-3	-	TRBJ2-1	-	CASSQDRSVANEQFF	TGCGCCAGCAGCCAAGATCGGTCCGTAGCCAATGAGCAGTTCTTC
TRBV6-5	-	TRBJ1-2	-	CAIRGSSGYGYTF	TGTGCCATCAGAGGTTCGTCGGGTTATGGCTACACCTTC
TRBV27	-	TRBJ1-5	-	CASSLGGDDQPQHF	TGTGCCAGCAGTTTGGGGGGTGACGATCAGCCCCAGCATTTT
TRBV6-5	TRBD2	TRBJ2-5	few	CASIAGEFSETQYF	TGTGCCAGCATAGCGGGGGAATTTTCGGAGACCCAGTACTTC
TRBV11-2	-	TRBJ2-7	-	CASSDTRRTYEQYF	TGTGCCAGCAGCGACACAAGGAGGACCTACGAGCAGTACTTC
TRBV6-1	-	TRBJ1-5	-	CASSEPSPGGRGNQPQHF	TGTGCCAGCAGTGAACCCTCCCCGGGGGGGCGAGGTAATCAGCCCCAGCATTTT
TRBV30	TRBD2	TRBJ2-7	-	CAWSVAAGGSYEQYF	TGTGCCTGGAGTGTAGCAGCGGGAGGCTCCTACGAGCAGTACTTC
TRBV7-9	TRBD1	TRBJ2-4	-	CASSQGQGGGAKNIQYF	TGTGCCAGCAGCCAGGGACAGGGAGGAGGGGCCAAAAACATTCAGTACTTC
TRBV5-4	TRBD1	TRBJ1-2	-	CASSLGQGGLYGYTF	TGTGCCAGCAGCTTGGGGCAGGGGGGCCTCTATGGCTACACCTTC
TRBV30	-	TRBJ2-1	-	CAWSGTDTSYQQFF	TGTGCCTGGAGTGGCACAGATACTAGCTACCAGCAGTTCTTC
TRBV19	-	TRBJ1-2	-	CASSNIPAINYGYTF	TGTGCCAGTAGTAACATTCCAGCGATTAACTATGGCTACACCTTC
TRBV5-6	-	TRBJ2-7	-	CASSLLGGTAPYEQYF	TGTGCCAGCAGCTTACTTGGGGGGACAGCCCCCTACGAGCAGTACTTC
TRBV5-6	TRBD1	TRBJ1-1	-	CASSRDRQGYTEAFF	TGTGCCAGCAGTCGGGACAGGCAAGGGTACACTGAAGCTTTCTTT
TRBV4-2	TRBD1	TRBJ2-2	-	CASSLPGQPNTGELFF	TGTGCCAGCAGCCTTCCGGGACAGCCGAACACCGGGGAGCTGTTTTTT
TRBV19	-	TRBJ1-5	-	CASRTRASPIQPQHF	TGTGCCAGTAGAACCAGGGCAAGTCCCATCCAGCCCCAGCATTTT
TRBV5-1	-	TRBJ2-7	-	CASSLGGGGYREQYF	TGCGCCAGCAGCTTGGGCGGGGGCGGTTACCGCGAGCAGTACTTC
TRBV5-8	-	TRBJ1-5	-	CASSRGEGTPNQPQHF	TGTGCCAGCAGCCGCGGTGAAGGGACACCAAATCAGCCCCAGCATTTT
TRBV5-1	-	TRBJ2-7	-	CASSSGTTHYEQYF	TGCGCCAGCAGCTCCGGGACAACCCACTACGAGCAGTACTTC
TRBV5-4	TRBD1	TRBJ1-2	-	CASSNTGQGISYGYTF	TGTGCCAGCAGCAATACCGGACAGGGCATCAGCTATGGCTACACCTTC
TRBV19	TRBD1	TRBJ1-1	-	CASSMGGTGGDAFF	TGTGCCAGTAGTATGGGGGGGACAGGGGGCGACGCTTTCTTT
TRBV2	-	TRBJ1-1	-	CASSEEARGRGAFF	TGTGCCAGCAGTGAAGAGGCTAGGGGCAGGGGCGCTTTCTTT
TRBV5-5	TRBD1	TRBJ1-1	-	CASSSIPGTGANTEAFF	TGTGCCAGCAGCTCGATACCCGGGACAGGGGCAAACACTGAAGCTTTCTTT
TRBV5-6	-	TRBJ1-3	-	CASGLGHPGNTIYF	TGTGCCAGCGGCCTGGGGCACCCTGGAAACACCATATATTTT
TRBV4-2	TRBD1	TRBJ2-6	-	CASSQVTGAGANVLTF	TGTGCCAGCAGCCAAGTCACAGGGGCCGGGGCCAACGTCCTGACTTTC
TRBV5-1	-	TRBJ2-5	-	CASSSGDLEETQYF	TGCGCCAGCTCCTCAGGGGATCTTGAAGAGACCCAGTACTTC
TRBV5-4	TRBD2	TRBJ2-2	once	CASSLAGTSVTGELFF	TGTGCCAGCAGCTTGGCCGGGACTAGCGTCACCGGGGAGCTGTTTTTT